This T cell receptor beta chain was sequenced for a study of OX40 agonist ivuxolimab in advanced cancers. The table came from immunoSEQ multiplex PCR; TCRdb's copy has only in-frame clones and leaves some out. The profile shows 70,000 to 85,000 clones, about nine tenths of them singletons. Patients with autoimmune history or systemic immunosuppression were excluded. CDR1 SGDLS and CDR2 YYNGEE come from the germline V gene. The CDR3 has 12 amino acids. V was cut by 0 bases and J by 6 bases, with 7 bases left in between. The input for sequencing was CD4+ or CD8+ T cells sorted from blood, taken in a trial of the OX40 agonist ivuxolimab. The sequence came from an adult with an advanced solid tumor such as melanoma, head and neck, liver or kidney cancer. The rearrangement links TRBV9 to TRBJ2-7; D might be TRBD2 (5 bases). The CDR3 DNA is TGTGCCAGCAGCGTAGGGAGGACCGAGCAGTACTTC. Translated, it gives CASSVGRTEQYF. Variable domain in full (rest from reference TRBV9 and TRBJ2-7): DSGVTQTPKHLITATGQRVTLRCSPRSGDLSVYWYQQSLDQGLQFLIQYYNGEERAKGNILERFSAQQFPDLHSELNLSSLELGDSALYFCASSVGRTEQYFGPGTRLTVT.